In this sample, the clone carrying this TCR beta chain turned up a few times. Its antigen is still unknown. This entry belongs to a study of CD8 T cells in ankylosing spondylitis. Study-wide results and limits: Reports say disease-linked clones showed up significantly more in matched ankylosing spondylitis synovial fluid. Typical of ankylosing spondylitis blood, it appeared, was a TCR beta motif of seven to nine highly homologous variants.

In making TCR beta libraries, quantitative 5'-RACE with molecular barcodes was used. TCRdb passed the 5' RACE reads through MiXCR, listing each CDR3 protein once. Of more than 250,000 distinct CDR3 sequences in the sample, 8% are singletons; the top ten hold approximately 14%. CDR1 and CDR2 (germline): DFQATT, SNEGSKA (reference sequence). With 3 bases removed from V and 5 bases from J, the gap between germline ends came to 12 bases. The CDR3 is made up of 13 amino acids. The specimen sequenced was blood, either unsorted or a sorted T cell fraction (not recorded which). The gene calls are TRBV20-1 and TRBJ2-3, with a tentative D call TRBD1 (6 bases). The receptor's source is a male donor with ankylosing spondylitis. The CDR3 bases are TGCAGTGCTAGTGCAGGGGCGGGAGATACGCAGTATTTT. It codes for CSASAGAGDTQYF.